This is a list of T cell receptor beta chains from one sample in a study of blood T cell repertoires in COVID-19. Profiling relied on immunoSEQ multiplex PCR, and the TCRdb table lists in-frame clones only, not all of them. This table holds over 200,000 clones, 84% found once. The sequencing sample was made of peripheral blood. Source of these receptors: a woman over 75 with active or convalescent COVID-19. CDR3s include the opening cysteine and the closing phenylalanine or tryptophan. Each record gives: CDR3 protein, V gene.

CDR3: CASSYLGGEKLFF
V: TRBV12-3/TRBV12-4

CDR3: CASGTGGQNTEAFF
V: TRBV2

CDR3: CASSPLGAAQVIRYTF
V: TRBV6-6

CDR3: CASSPRTSGGAYNEQFF
V: TRBV7-4

CDR3: CASSPGEGWNQPQHF
V: TRBV5-1

CDR3: CASSPGTGCRETQYF
V: TRBV5-1

CDR3: CSVEEMPSEYNEQFF
V: TRBV29-1

CDR3: CASSFYGTSGYNEQFF
V: TRBV4-1

CDR3: CASSLQNQKETQYF
V: TRBV5-1

CDR3: CASSTLNDRATNEKLFF
V: TRBV6-4

CDR3: CASSKYDRGNYEQYF
V: TRBV7-2

CDR3: CASSTRGGSTDTQYF
V: TRBV6-2/TRBV6-3

CDR3: CASSLPPQAQYF
V: TRBV5-8

CDR3: CASSADRVYEKLFF
V: TRBV19

CDR3: CASSVAEGSGNTIYF
V: TRBV9

CDR3: CASRGDSNVASQHF
V: TRBV2

CDR3: CASGTGQGVGSFHF
V: TRBV2

CDR3: CASSQGLLATYNEQFF
V: TRBV4-1

CDR3: CASSQVSGIQPQHF
V: TRBV4-1

CDR3: CASRGQGVSYEQYF
V: TRBV2

CDR3: CASSPTGATNEKLFF
V: TRBV9

CDR3: CASRGQGAMDTIYF
V: TRBV6-5